This entry concerns a single T cell receptor beta chain. Assignments of participants to cohorts depended upon their own reported clinical history. The data are from a study of blood T cell repertoires in COVID-19. Across the whole study: Italy, Spain and the United States were the sources of the convalescent and acute COVID-19 samples.

Germline V lookup: CDR1 LNHNV, CDR2 YYDKDF (reference sequence). The CDR3 sequence is 13 residues long. J gave up 5 bases and V 8 bases, and 5 bases lay outside the gene matches. In the study's own analysis: By means of reference gene primer amplification, nucleated cell counts were estimated. Using immunoSEQ multiplex PCR, the repertoire was profiled, and TCRdb retains in-frame clones only, with some absent. The DNA gave D and trimming, while V, J and clone size come from that table. The sample holds some 270,000 clones, 65% to 90% seen once. V and J are TRBV15 and TRBJ1-2; 10 nucleotides agree with TRBD1. The sequence was obtained from a woman aged 45-60 years with acute COVID-19. The sequenced sample was PBMCs or T cells enriched from blood (not recorded which). DNA of the CDR3: TGTGCCACCGTGGACAGGGGGGCGTATGGCTACACCTTC. This sequence encodes CATVDRGAYGYTF.